Listed below are T cell receptor beta chains from one sample, sequenced in a study of neurological immune-mediated disorders. TCRdb re-derived calls from the 5' RACE reads in MiXCR, one entry per CDR3 protein. The data contain 16,000 or so distinct CDR3 sequences, about 10% of them singletons. Source material: CD8+ T cells from blood. These receptors originate from a man over 45 in good health. Both conserved end residues are part of each CDR3. The order of the fields is CDR3 DNA, CDR3 protein, V gene, D gene, J gene, clone size. The D gene is left open where the match is weak. Only some rows state a clone size, as once, few, many or a class for expanded clones.

TGTGCCAGCAGTCCAAGTCTAGCGGGGGCCTACGAGCAGTACTTC	CASSPSLAGAYEQYF	TRBV12-3/TRBV12-4	TRBD2	TRBJ2-7	many
TGTGCCAGCAATCGGGGCGGGGCAGATGAAGCTTTCTTT	CASNRGGADEAFF	TRBV28	-	TRBJ1-1	many
TGCAGTGCTAGAGACCGGGGGGGACTAGACGGTTACGAGCAGTACTTC	CSARDRGGLDGYEQYF	TRBV20-1	TRBD2	TRBJ2-7	many
TGCGCCAGCGCGGGGCGGGGGCACTTCAATGAGCAGTTCTTC	CASAGRGHFNEQFF	TRBV5-1	-	TRBJ2-1	many
TGTGCCAGCAGCCAAGAGGCAGCCCAAGAGACCCAGTACTTC	CASSQEAAQETQYF	TRBV3-1	-	TRBJ2-5	many
TGCAGCTCCTCGGGTAGCGGGTATTGGGGCGATGAGCAGTTCTTC	CSSSGSGYWGDEQFF	TRBV29-1	TRBD2	TRBJ2-1	many
TGCAGTGCTAGAGGGGTAGCGGGAGAAGGATATGAGCAGTACTTC	CSARGVAGEGYEQYF	TRBV20-1	TRBD2	TRBJ2-7	-
TGCGCCAGCAGCCAAGATCAAGGTAGCTCCTACGAGCAGTACTTC	CASSQDQGSSYEQYF	TRBV4-1	-	TRBJ2-7	many
TGTGCCAGCAGTGAAAGCGGCAGGCACTACGAGCAGTACTTC	CASSESGRHYEQYF	TRBV2	-	TRBJ2-7	many
TGTGCCACCGATGTAGAAGGGAAAGAGACCCAGTACTTC	CATDVEGKETQYF	TRBV7-3	-	TRBJ2-5	medium-sized
TGTGCCAGCAGCTCGGGGGGCGGGGAGACCCAGTACTTC	CASSSGGGETQYF	TRBV7-3	-	TRBJ2-5	many
TGTGCCAGCAGCTCAAGCCCCGGGACAACATCCTACGAGCAGTACTTC	CASSSSPGTTSYEQYF	TRBV7-8	-	TRBJ2-7	many
TGTGCCAGCAGTCTACTATCCGGGACAGGGACAGATACGCAGTATTTT	CASSLLSGTGTDTQYF	TRBV6-4	TRBD1	TRBJ2-3	many
TGCGCCAGCAGCGCCGGGACAGGGTCCTACGAGCAGTACTTC	CASSAGTGSYEQYF	TRBV5-1	TRBD1	TRBJ2-7	many
TGTGCCAGCAGCCCCCCTGAGACAAATTCCTACAATGAGCAGTTCTTC	CASSPPETNSYNEQFF	TRBV7-9	-	TRBJ2-1	many
TGTGCCAGCAGCTTCCCCCGTGACAATGAGCAGTTCTTC	CASSFPRDNEQFF	TRBV11-2	-	TRBJ2-1	many
TGCGCCAGCAGCCAAGAAACCAGGGGGTCATACGAGCAGTACTTC	CASSQETRGSYEQYF	TRBV4-1	TRBD1	TRBJ2-7	-
TGCAGTACCCCTAGCGGGAACGACTACAATGAGCAGTTCTTC	CSTPSGNDYNEQFF	TRBV20-1	TRBD2	TRBJ2-1	many
TGCAGTGCTACCGGGGTAGCCGGAGAGGATACGCAGTATTTT	CSATGVAGEDTQYF	TRBV20-1	-	TRBJ2-3	many
TGTGCCAGCGGCTGGGGGGGCACTGAAGCTTTCTTT	CASGWGGTEAFF	TRBV19	-	TRBJ1-1	many
TGTGCCAGCAGCTTGGGAGGTGAGCAGTTCTTC	CASSLGGEQFF	TRBV7-6	-	TRBJ2-1	-
TGTGCCAGCGCCCCCCAAGGAGTAGCGGGAGGGATCTACAATGAGCAGTTCTTC	CASAPQGVAGGIYNEQFF	TRBV3-1	TRBD2	TRBJ2-1	many
TGTGCCAGCAGTGGATCGTGGGGCTACGAGCAGTACTTC	CASSGSWGYEQYF	TRBV6-1	-	TRBJ2-7	many
TGTGCCAGCAGTCAAACTACCCACGAGCAGTACTTC	CASSQTTHEQYF	TRBV6-2/TRBV6-3	-	TRBJ2-7	many
TGCAGTGCTAGTACCGGGAGGGTCTCCTACAATGAGCAGTTCTTC	CSASTGRVSYNEQFF	TRBV20-1	TRBD2	TRBJ2-1	medium-sized
TGTGCCAGCAGCTTCGGGACTAGCACTCCCCTCTGGCAGCAGTTCTTC	CASSFGTSTPLWQQFF	TRBV7-2	TRBD2	TRBJ2-1	many